Each of the 23 T cell receptor beta chains below was sequenced from the same sample in a study of shared clonotypes between healthy human individuals. This table comes from immunoSEQ multiplex PCR, and its TCRdb copy is limited to in-frame clones, with some not included. The sample has 2 million to 2.5 million clones; about 93% are singletons. Terminally differentiated effector memory CD45RA+ cells were excluded from the naive CD8 cells, which were CD45RO-negative and positively selected for CCR7. The sequencing sample was made of naive CD8+ T cells from PBMCs. Receptors were obtained from a man between 18 and 35 years old in good health. Some clones in this sample may be carry-over from other donors' samples.

As regards this clone: The identical CDR3 is also encoded by other nucleotide sequences in the sample. The chain joins TRBV2 to TRBJ2-7, with TRBD1 matching over 7 bases. The CDR3 consists of 13 residues. With 6 bases clipped from V and 0 bases from J, the junction kept 2 bases outside the gene matches. Germline CDR1 is SNHLY and CDR2 is FYNNEI. The CDR3 loop reads CASRGTVSYEQYF. The CDR3 DNA reads TGTGCCAGCAGAGGGACAGTCTCCTACGAGCAGTACTTC. The full variable domain, rest sourced from reference TRBV2 and TRBJ2-7, is EPEVTQTPSHQVTQMGQEVILRCVPISNHLYFYWYRQILGQKVEFLVSFYNNEISEKSEIFDDQFSVERPDGSNFTLKIRSTKLEDSAMYFCASRGTVSYEQYFGPGTRLTVT.

The CDR3 region is CASSRKEDSEETQYF. CDR3 DNA sequence: TGTGCCAGCAGCCGGAAAGAAGACTCCGAAGAGACCCAGTACTTC. The chain links TRBV14 to TRBJ2-5; D not certain. Germline V gives CDR1 SGHDN, CDR2 FVKESK. Trimming left V 4 bases short and J 3 bases short, with 15 bases between. CDR3 length equals 15 residues.

This sequence joins TRBV4-3 and TRBJ2-7, with D perhaps being TRBD1 or TRBD2 (5 bases each). The germline V gene has CDR1 LGHNA and CDR2 YSLEER. V was shortened by 0 bases and J by 2 bases, with 17 bases between the two germline ends. The CDR3 contains 17 residues. The DNA for the CDR3 is TGCGCCAGCAGCCAAGATTCGGCTAGGGGAGAGGCCTACGAGCAGTACTTC. It codes for CASSQDSARGEAYEQYF.

V and J are TRBV5-4 and TRBJ2-7, with a tentative D call TRBD2 (5 bases). From germline, CDR1 is SGHNT and CDR2 YYREEE (reference sequence). This CDR3 is 16 amino acids long. Trimming removed 5 bases at V and 2 bases at J, with 20 bases between. The DNA for the CDR3 is TGTGCCAGCAGTGCCCTGACCGGAGGAAGGACCTACGAGCAGTACTTC. Protein product: CASSALTGGRTYEQYF.

This chain joins TRBV5-5 and TRBJ2-7; D gene ambiguous. Deletions cut 1 base from V and 3 bases from J, with 11 bases between. The CDR3 runs 14 residues. The V gene's germline CDR1 is SGHKS and CDR2 YYEKEE (reference sequence). The CDR3: CASSLNPPVYEQYF. CDR3 in DNA: TGTGCCAGCAGCTTGAACCCCCCAGTCTACGAGCAGTACTTC.

The chain has TRBV4-2 and TRBJ2-1; 9 bases map to TRBD2. Germline-derived CDR1 and CDR2 are LGHNA and YNFKEQ. CDR3 length: 15 amino acids. The junction had 6 bases not matched to a gene; V was cut back by 3 bases and J by 6 bases. CDR3: CASSHGREGLNEQFF. The CDR3 DNA is TGTGCCAGCAGCCACGGGCGGGAGGGCCTCAATGAGCAGTTCTTC.

The chain links TRBV27 to TRBJ2-3, with no clear D. Trimming cost V 2 bases and J 4 bases, with 13 bases left between them. The length of the CDR3 is 15 residues. Germline values: CDR1 MNHEY, CDR2 SMNVEV (reference sequence). The CDR3 nucleotides are TGTGCCAGCAGTTTAATTGTCCGCGGCGCAGATACGCAGTATTTT. Protein: CASSLIVRGADTQYF.

The chain joins TRBV28 to TRBJ2-1; TRBD2 matches at 13 bases. This CDR3 has 13 residues. Germline V gene data show CDR1 as MDHEN and CDR2 as SYDVKM. The ends lost 5 bases at V and 12 bases at J; junction bases unmatched: 4. CDR3 DNA sequence: TGTGCCAGCAGTCTGGGACTAGCGGGAACGCAGTTCTTC. It encodes CASSLGLAGTQFF.

J is TRBJ2-7 and V is TRBV9; D might be TRBD2 (6 bases). The CDR3 consists of 13 residues. Germline V gene lookup returns CDR1 SGDLS and CDR2 YYNGEE. The V end lost 3 bases, the J end lost 6 bases, and 13 bases lay between the germline ends. CDR3 loop: CASSETGASEQYF. CDR3 in DNA: TGTGCCAGCAGCGAAACGGGAGCGTCCGAGCAGTACTTC.

On this clone: Other DNA sequences in this specimen translate into the identical CDR3. J is TRBJ1-1 and V is TRBV30; no clear D. Trimming removed 1 base at V and 7 bases at J, with 7 bases between. CDR3 size: 11 residues. Germline loops: CDR1 GTSNPN, CDR2 SVGIG (reference sequence). The CDR3 coding sequence is TGTGCCTGGAGTGCCGGGAATGAAGCTTTCTTT. This encodes CAWSAGNEAFF.

The V call is TRBV30, the J call TRBJ2-1; 8 bases line up with TRBD2. Germline values: CDR1 GTSNPN, CDR2 SVGIG (reference sequence). The CDR3 totals 15 residues. Trimming removed 0 bases from V and 12 bases from J; junction bases left unmatched: 13. The chain's CDR3 is CAWSVSERELSWQFF. The CDR3 DNA reads as TGTGCCTGGAGTGTGAGCGAGCGGGAGTTGAGTTGGCAGTTCTTC.

The chain couples TRBV25-1 to TRBJ2-5; D perhaps matches TRBD1 (5 bases). The V gene lost 6 bases and the J gene lost 0 bases, with 8 bases spanning the gap. The CDR3 consists of 13 residues. The V gene's germline CDR1 is MGHDK and CDR2 SYGVNS. The CDR3 loop is CASSLGDQETQYF. For the CDR3, the DNA is TGTGCCAGCAGCTTAGGGGACCAAGAGACCCAGTACTTC.

The V call is TRBV28, the J call TRBJ1-3, with D hard to call. Trimming cost V 7 bases and J 7 bases, with 17 bases left between them. The CDR3 has 14 residues. Germline lookup yields CDR1 MDHEN and CDR2 SYDVKM. CDR3 nucleotide sequence: TGTGCCAGCACCTCCCGTCGGGGTATCAACACCATATATTTT. Protein: CASTSRRGINTIYF.

J is TRBJ2-1 and V is TRBV7-9; D is unresolved. Trimming shortened V by 6 bases and J by 6 bases, and 6 bases separated the two germline ends. The CDR3 runs 11 residues. Germline CDR1 and CDR2: SEHNR and FQNEAQ (reference sequence). CDR3 in DNA: TGTGCCAGCAGGGAAAGCAATGAGCAGTTCTTC. Its translation is CASRESNEQFF.

The chain recombines TRBV5-1 with TRBJ2-6; D is unresolved. The germline V gene encodes CDR1 SGHRS and CDR2 YFSETQ. V lost 0 bases, J lost 1 base, and 14 bases lay in between. The CDR3 covers 18 residues. CDR3 protein: CASSLEAGPRSGANVLTF. Written as DNA, the CDR3 is TGCGCCAGCAGCTTGGAGGCAGGCCCAAGGTCTGGGGCCAACGTCCTGACTTTC.

The CDR3 region is CASSPSDVGNTGELFF. Written as DNA, the CDR3 is TGTGCCAGCAGCCCCTCGGATGTGGGAAACACCGGGGAGCTGTTTTTT. This sequence joins TRBV6-6 and TRBJ2-2; no definite D call. This CDR3 is 16 amino acids long. Germline CDR1 and CDR2: MNHNY and SVGAGI (reference sequence). V was clipped by 6 bases and J by 2 bases, with 16 bases between them.

This chain connects TRBV23-1 to TRBJ2-7; D is perhaps TRBD1 or TRBD2 (5 bases each). TRBV23-1 is flagged as an ORF with uncertain function. V gave up 1 base and J gave up 4 bases, with 23 bases separating them. There are 18 residues in the CDR3. The CDR3 nucleotides read TGCGCCAGCAGTCAATGGGGGTGTGCGGGCCAACAAACATACGAGCAGTACTTC. This translates into CASSQWGCAGQQTYEQYF.

The chain carries TRBV19 and TRBJ2-7; tentatively, D is TRBD1 or TRBD2 (5 bases each). Trimming stripped 0 bases from V and 2 bases from J, with 11 bases between. Germline CDR1 is LNHDA and CDR2 is SQIVND (reference sequence). The CDR3 extends over 15 amino acids. The CDR3 reads CASSIDSGRTYEQYF. The DNA for the CDR3 is TGTGCCAGTAGTATAGATTCGGGACGAACCTACGAGCAGTACTTC.

The gene calls are TRBV27 and TRBJ2-7, with 8 nucleotides matching TRBD1. From germline, CDR1 is MNHEY and CDR2 SMNVEV (reference sequence). V lost 0 bases, J lost 3 bases, and 7 bases stayed unmatched. This CDR3 is 16 amino acids long. The CDR3 DNA sequence: TGTGCCAGCAGTTTATCGGTAGGGGACAGGCTCTACGAGCAGTACTTC. Residues: CASSLSVGDRLYEQYF.

This chain links TRBV6-1 with TRBJ2-1, with D possibly TRBD2 on 6 matching bases. Between the trimmed V and J ends, which lost 10 bases and 3 bases, there was a span of 13 bases. CDR3 length equals 13 residues. Germline V gives CDR1 MNHNS, CDR2 SASEGT. CDR3 coding DNA: TGTGCCATCCTTACTAGCATCTACAATGAGCAGTTCTTC. Its protein is CAILTSIYNEQFF.

The chain is built from TRBV29-1 and TRBJ2-5, with D uncertain. The DNA matches TRBJ2-7 better at its end, which makes the J call doubtful. CDR1 and CDR2 (germline): SQVTM, ANQGSEA. The CDR3 runs 14 residues. CDR3 DNA sequence: TGCAGCGTTAATCGAGGAATGAGTTACTACGAGCAGTACTTC. Its protein is CSVNRGMSYYEQYF.

The chain joins TRBV7-2 to TRBJ2-2; no clear D. The CDR3 consists of 12 residues. V was cut by 6 bases and J by 6 bases, with 8 bases left in between. From germline, CDR1 is SGHTA and CDR2 FQGNSA. CDR3 region: CASRGRAGELFF. CDR3 DNA sequence: TGTGCCAGCAGGGGCCGGGCCGGGGAGCTGTTTTTT.

The rearrangement links TRBV7-2 to TRBJ2-7, with 10 bases identical to TRBD1. The ends lost 7 bases at V and 3 bases at J; junction bases unmatched: 9. This CDR3 is 15 amino acids long. Germline V lookup: CDR1 SGHTA, CDR2 FQGNSA. In nucleotides, the CDR3 is TGTGCCAGCAACCCGACAGGGGGCGGCTTCTACGAGCAGTACTTC. Residues: CASNPTGGGFYEQYF.